A selection of T cell receptor beta chains follows, all from one sample in a study of cytomegalovirus exposure and HLA in healthy donors. The repertoire was sequenced with immunoSEQ multiplex PCR; TCRdb's copy has only in-frame clones and lacks some. The table shows roughly 120,000 clones, with approximately 89% occurring only once. Sequencing was performed on PBMCs. Receptors originate from a woman aged 18 to 35 in good health and CMV-seronegative. CDR3s include the opening cysteine and the closing phenylalanine or tryptophan. Fields, in order: J gene, V gene, clone size, D gene, CDR3 DNA, CDR3 protein. D genes are given only for firm matches. Expanded clones are given a class, and other clones once, few, many or no size at all.

>TRBJ1-5|TRBV27|.|.
TGTGCCAGCAGTTTATCGAGGATGAGCAATCAGCCCCAGCATTTT
CASSLSRMSNQPQHF
>TRBJ2-1|TRBV30|few|.
TGTGCCTGGGAGCGATCGAGCTCCTACAATGAGCAGTTCTTC
CAWERSSSYNEQFF
>TRBJ2-7|TRBV9|.|.
TGTGCCAGCAGCGTAGCTACGTCGGGCGAGCAGTACTTC
CASSVATSGEQYF
>TRBJ1-5|TRBV28|.|TRBD1
TGTGCCAGCAGGGGGGGACAGCTTCTCAATCAGCCCCAGCATTTT
CASRGGQLLNQPQHF
>TRBJ2-5|TRBV6-1|.|.
TGTGCCAGCAGTGGTCAGGGAGGGGGAGAGACCCAGTACTTC
CASSGQGGGETQYF
>TRBJ2-4|TRBV7-9|.|TRBD1
TGTGCCAGCAGCACCCAGGGGGCGCGAAACATTCAGTACTTC
CASSTQGARNIQYF
>TRBJ2-3|TRBV29-1|.|TRBD2
TGCAGCGTTGAATTTCGGCTAGCGGGGGGTATGGATACGCAGTATTTT
CSVEFRLAGGMDTQYF
>TRBJ1-4|TRBV28|.|TRBD1
TGTGCCAGCAGCGGACCCGGGACAGGGAATGAAAAACTGTTTTTT
CASSGPGTGNEKLFF
>TRBJ2-7|TRBV5-4|once|TRBD2
TGTGCCAGCAGCCTCCGGGACTATCCCTACGAGCAGTACTTC
CASSLRDYPYEQYF
>TRBJ1-1|TRBV12-5|.|.
TGTGCTAGTGGTTGGGCAGGGAGGGGCCAAGCTTTCTTT
CASGWAGRGQAFF